Listed below are T cell receptor beta chains from one sample, sequenced in a study of PD-1 blockade in classical Hodgkin lymphoma. The repertoire was sequenced with immunoSEQ multiplex PCR; TCRdb's copy has only in-frame clones and lacks some. The sample lists fewer than 25,000 clones, around 74% occurring once. Sequenced here: peripheral blood mononuclear cells (PBMCs), sampled before the fourth cycle of nivolumab. These receptors originate from a human donor with classical Hodgkin lymphoma. CDR3s include the opening cysteine and the closing phenylalanine or tryptophan. The D gene is left open where the match is weak. Only some rows state a clone size, as once, few, many or a class for expanded clones.

d_call j_call v_call clone_size cdr3_nt cdr3_aa
TRBD2 TRBJ2-3 TRBV7-7 NA TGTGCCAGCAGCCCGACTAGCGGCACAGATACGCAGTATTTT CASSPTSGTDTQYF
TRBD1 TRBJ1-2 TRBV7-2 NA TGTGCCAGCAGCTTAGATTGGGGACAGTCTAACTATGGCTACACCTTC CASSLDWGQSNYGYTF
TRBD2 TRBJ2-3 TRBV19 few TGTGCCAGTAGTCTTAGCGGGGGGGGCACAGATACGCAGTATTTT CASSLSGGGTDTQYF
NA TRBJ2-1 TRBV4-1 few TGCGCCAGCAGCCAAGAGCCGGGCCCAGAAGCCTACAATGAGCAGTTCTTC CASSQEPGPEAYNEQFF
TRBD1 TRBJ1-2 TRBV5-4 NA TGTGCCAGCAGCCGAGGGGCGGGACAGGGCTATGGCTACACCTTC CASSRGAGQGYGYTF
NA TRBJ1-5 TRBV28 NA TGTGCCAGCAGTTGGGGGGTCCCAGGACAGAATCAGCCCCAGCATTTT CASSWGVPGQNQPQHF
NA TRBJ1-5 TRBV14 NA TGTGCCAGCAGCCAAGGAGAGGGACAGCCCCAGCATTTT CASSQGEGQPQHF
TRBD2 TRBJ2-2 TRBV5-1 few TGCGCCAGCAGCTTTACTAGCGCATTCTACGACAACACCGGGGAGCTGTTTTTT CASSFTSAFYDNTGELFF
NA TRBJ1-5 TRBV2 NA TGTGCCAGCAACGGTAATAGCAATCAGCCCCAACATTTT CASNGNSNQPQHF
NA TRBJ2-7 TRBV28 few TGTGCCAGCAGTTTGGGGGGGCCGAGATCCGAGCAGTACTTC CASSLGGPRSEQYF
NA TRBJ1-5 TRBV1 NA TGCACCAGCAGCCAAGAGACCGACGACAGGGCCCGCAATCAGCCCCAGCATTTT CTSSQETDDRARNQPQHF
TRBD2 TRBJ2-1 TRBV11-3 NA TGTGCCAGCAGCTTTGGGAGCGGGGAAGACAATGAGCAGTTCTTC CASSFGSGEDNEQFF
TRBD2 TRBJ2-7 TRBV7-9 medium-sized TGTGCCAGCAGCCCCGGGACTAGTATCTACGAGCAGTACTTC CASSPGTSIYEQYF
NA TRBJ1-5 TRBV28 NA TGTGCCAGCAGTGAGAGCAATCAGCCCCAGCATTTT CASSESNQPQHF
TRBD1 TRBJ1-6 TRBV6-6 NA TGTGCCAGCAGTCCTACCGGGACAGGCCGATCACCCCTCCACTTT CASSPTGTGRSPLHF
TRBD2 TRBJ2-1 TRBV9 once TGTGCCAGCAGCCCCGGGACTAGCGGGGATGAGCAGTTCTTC CASSPGTSGDEQFF
NA TRBJ2-3 TRBV28 NA TGTGCCAGCAGTCTCCCTTACACAGGGTCTCTCACAGATACGCAGTATTTT CASSLPYTGSLTDTQYF
NA TRBJ2-6 TRBV15 NA TGTGCCACCAGCCGCAGTAGGGGGGGCGCTGGGGCCAACGTCCTGACTTTC CATSRSRGGAGANVLTF
TRBD2 TRBJ2-3 TRBV19 NA TGTGCCAGTAAATCACTAGCGGGGAGCACAGATACGCAGTATTTT CASKSLAGSTDTQYF
NA TRBJ1-2 TRBV5-8 once TGTGCCAGCAGCTACTATGGCTACACCTTC CASSYYGYTF
NA TRBJ1-4 TRBV7-9 NA TGTGCCAGCAGCACGAGGGGGGCAACTAATGAAAAACTGTTTTTT CASSTRGATNEKLFF
NA TRBJ1-2 TRBV7-6 NA TGTGCCAGCAGCTTAGGTCCGGGGGCCAACTATGGCTACACCTTC CASSLGPGANYGYTF
NA TRBJ1-6 TRBV5-5 few TGTGCCAGCAGCTTTACAGGGAAATCCTATAATTCACCCCTCCACTTT CASSFTGKSYNSPLHF
NA TRBJ1-1 TRBV6-5 NA TGTGCCAGCAGTCCTCAGGGTCGGCGCACTGAAGCTTTCTTT CASSPQGRRTEAFF
NA TRBJ1-5 TRBV4-1 NA TGCGCCAGCAGCCAAGATGGTCGGTTCGGTCAGCCCCAGCATTTT CASSQDGRFGQPQHF
NA TRBJ1-1 TRBV6-1 few TGTGCCAGCAGTGAGGCCGGGGTGGCTTTCTTT CASSEAGVAFF
NA TRBJ1-2 TRBV21-1 medium-sized TGTGCCAGCATCGTCCATCAGGGTAACTATGGCTACACCTTC CASIVHQGNYGYTF
NA TRBJ1-1 TRBV6-1 NA TGTGCCAGCAGTGAAGACCGGGGGGACACTGAAGCTTTCTTT CASSEDRGDTEAFF
NA TRBJ2-7 TRBV11-1 once TGTGCCAGCAGCCGAGATCTGGTCAGCTCCTACGAGCAGTACTTC CASSRDLVSSYEQYF
NA TRBJ1-5 TRBV7-8 NA TGTGCCAGCAGCCCCGCCGTTAATGAGGTGGGAGGCGATCAGCCCCAGCATTTT CASSPAVNEVGGDQPQHF
NA TRBJ1-3 TRBV14 NA TGTGCCAGCAGCCAAGATAAGGGACAAATCAACGGAAACACCATATATTTT CASSQDKGQINGNTIYF
NA TRBJ1-2 TRBV21-1 NA TGTGCCAGCAGCAATTTAAGTGTCTCCAAGAGTAATTTTGGCTACACCTTC CASSNLSVSKSNFGYTF
NA TRBJ2-7 TRBV29-1 NA TGCAGCGTTGAGATCGCCCCGGGCTACGAGCAGTACTTC CSVEIAPGYEQYF
TRBD1 TRBJ1-2 TRBV29-1 NA TGCAGCGTTGATCTGCGACAGGGGAACTATGGCTACACCTTC CSVDLRQGNYGYTF
NA TRBJ1-1 TRBV7-2 NA TGTGCCAGCAGCTTAGATATGACGGCTGAAGCTTTCTTT CASSLDMTAEAFF
NA TRBJ2-5 TRBV5-4 NA TGTGCCAGCAGCTTAACAGGGAACCAAGAGACCCAGTACTTC CASSLTGNQETQYF
TRBD2 TRBJ2-1 TRBV7-9 NA TGTGCCAACAGTCCCGGCAGCGGGAGCTCCTACAATGAGCAGTTCTTC CANSPGSGSSYNEQFF
NA TRBJ2-2 TRBV9 NA TGTGCCAGCAGCGTAGTAGGAATGCCCGGGGAGCTGTTTTTT CASSVVGMPGELFF
TRBD2 TRBJ2-5 TRBV2 NA TGTGCCAGCGGCGGGGGAAAGACCCAGTACTTC CASGGGKTQYF
NA TRBJ1-1 TRBV27 hyperexpanded TGTGCCAGCAGTTATGGCAGGGGGAACACTGAAGCTTTCTTT CASSYGRGNTEAFF
NA TRBJ1-4 TRBV2 once TGTGCCAGCAGTGAAGAGACAGGAACTAATGAAAAACTGTTTTTT CASSEETGTNEKLFF
TRBD1 TRBJ2-5 TRBV2 NA TGTGCCAGCACCACGGACAGGGTAGAGACCCAGTACTTC CASTTDRVETQYF
TRBD1 TRBJ1-5 TRBV28 NA TGTGCCAGCAAGTCCGGGACAGGGGGCCTAGTCAGCAATCAGCCCCAGCATTTT CASKSGTGGLVSNQPQHF
NA TRBJ1-3 TRBV5-6 NA TGTGCCAGCAGCTTGGGGGGAACCGCTGGAAACACCATATATTTT CASSLGGTAGNTIYF
NA TRBJ2-7 TRBV28 NA TGTGCCAGCAGTTCCTACTTGAGAATCTACGAGCAGTACTTC CASSSYLRIYEQYF
NA TRBJ2-2 TRBV6-1 few TGTGCCAGCAGTGCTAGCCCCTCCACCGGGGAGCTGTTTTTT CASSASPSTGELFF
NA TRBJ1-1 TRBV27 once TGTGCCAGCAGTTACCTGAACACTGAAGCTTTCTTT CASSYLNTEAFF
NA TRBJ2-2 TRBV4-2 NA TGTGCCAGCAGCCAAGATCTCAGGCCCACCGGGGAGCTGTTTTTT CASSQDLRPTGELFF
NA TRBJ1-1 TRBV7-9 NA TGTGCCAGCAGGTCCCTGGCGGAAGCTTTCTTT CASRSLAEAFF
NA TRBJ1-1 TRBV6-5 once TGTGCCAGCAGTGAACAGGGTACCCCGGGTGAAGCTTTCTTT CASSEQGTPGEAFF